The rows below give T cell receptor beta chains drawn from one sample of a study of CD4 T cells in relation to SARS-CoV-2 and coronaviruses. These receptors lack a known antigen. TCRdb's table, derived via immunoSEQ multiplex PCR, lists solely in-frame clones and lacks some. The table includes approximately 39,000 clones, 60% to 85% detected once. Sequenced material: memory CD4+ T cells from PBMCs, cultured in vitro. The receptors come from an adult with COVID-19. CDR3s include the opening cysteine and the closing phenylalanine or tryptophan. A D gene is named only where the DNA matches it firmly. Clone size, where shown, is once, few, many, or a class for clones that have expanded.

V: TRBV4-3; J: TRBJ2-3; length: 15; size: -; D: TRBD2; CDR3: CASSLRTSNADTQYF; DNA: TGCGCCAGCAGCCTGAGGACTAGTAACGCAGATACGCAGTATTTT
V: TRBV19; J: TRBJ2-2; length: 15; size: -; D: -; CDR3: CASSIGVRTAGELFF; DNA: TGTGCCAGTAGTATCGGGGTTAGGACGGCCGGGGAGCTGTTTTTT
V: TRBV28; J: TRBJ1-5; length: 16; size: -; D: TRBD1; CDR3: CASSLLSGGDNQPQHF; DNA: TGTGCCAGCAGTTTATTATCAGGGGGGGACAATCAGCCCCAGCATTTT
V: TRBV5-1; J: TRBJ1-1; length: 14; size: -; D: TRBD1; CDR3: CASSRTGLGTEAFF; DNA: TGCGCCAGCAGCAGGACAGGGTTGGGTACTGAAGCTTTCTTT
V: TRBV4-3; J: TRBJ2-5; length: 18; size: -; D: TRBD2; CDR3: CASSQGNSGLAGAETQYF; DNA: TGCGCCAGCAGCCAAGGAAACTCAGGACTAGCGGGGGCAGAGACCCAGTACTTC
V: TRBV3-1/TRBV3-2; J: TRBJ2-2; length: 15; size: -; D: -; CDR3: CASRPGVGSTGELFF; DNA: TGTGCCAGCAGACCGGGGGTCGGGAGCACCGGGGAGCTGTTTTTT
V: TRBV6-5; J: TRBJ2-7; length: 15; size: once; D: TRBD2; CDR3: CASRGGLAGTYEQYF; DNA: TGTGCCAGCAGGGGGGGACTAGCGGGGACCTACGAGCAGTACTTC
V: TRBV6-5; J: TRBJ2-2; length: 15; size: medium-sized; D: -; CDR3: CASKVEAQATGELFF; DNA: TGTGCCAGCAAAGTTGAGGCCCAGGCCACCGGGGAGCTGTTTTTT
V: TRBV10-3; J: TRBJ2-2; length: 12; size: -; D: TRBD1; CDR3: CAMGQGTGELFF; DNA: TGTGCCATGGGACAGGGTACCGGGGAGCTGTTTTTT
V: TRBV28; J: TRBJ2-7; length: 16; size: -; D: TRBD2; CDR3: CASSLGGLAGDREQYF; DNA: TGTGCCAGCAGTTTGGGGGGACTAGCGGGAGATCGCGAGCAGTACTTC
V: TRBV28; J: TRBJ2-7; length: 13; size: -; D: TRBD2; CDR3: CASATTSLYEQYF; DNA: TGTGCCAGCGCCACGACTAGCCTTTACGAGCAGTACTTC